This is a list of T cell receptor beta chains from one sample in a study of T cell responses to AZD1222 COVID-19 vaccine. TCRdb's copy holds only in-frame clones and misses some; the assay was immunoSEQ multiplex PCR. The sample consists of about 150,000 clones, 80% to 95% of them appearing once. This specimen consisted of peripheral blood, obtained on day 0 of AZD1222 vaccination. These receptors were taken from an adult in good health. CDR3s include the opening cysteine and the closing phenylalanine or tryptophan. The order of the fields is clone size, V gene, D gene, J gene, CDR3 DNA, CDR3 protein. A D gene is named only where the DNA matches it firmly. The size of a clone is reported for some rows only, either as once, few or many, or as a class for expanded clones.

.	TRBV7-3	.	TRBJ2-1	TGTGCCAGCAGCTTAAACCCCCCCAATGAGCAGTTCTTC	CASSLNPPNEQFF
.	TRBV9	.	TRBJ2-1	TGTGCCAGGGGAGCCCCTAGGGACAATGAGCAGTTCTTC	CARGAPRDNEQFF
.	TRBV2	.	TRBJ1-1	TGTGCCAGCAGCCGGGGACGGCAGAACACTGAAGCTTTCTTT	CASSRGRQNTEAFF
.	TRBV21-1	.	TRBJ2-7	TGTGCCAGCAGCCCCCGAAAAAAAGTTGAGGACTTATCAGGCGAGCAGTACTTC	CASSPRKKVEDLSGEQYF
.	TRBV6-5	.	TRBJ1-4	TGTGCCAGCAGTTACCTGGGAATGGATGAAAAACTGTTTTTT	CASSYLGMDEKLFF
.	TRBV18	.	TRBJ2-1	TGTGCCAGCTCACCACTAAAGACACGACTAACGGATGAGCAGTTCTTC	CASSPLKTRLTDEQFF
.	TRBV7-2	.	TRBJ1-2	TGTGCCAGCAGCTTAGCTCCGGACAGACGGGAGGGCTACACCTTC	CASSLAPDRREGYTF
.	TRBV27	.	TRBJ2-7	TGTGCCAGCAGTCATAGTCGGTACGAGCAGTACTTC	CASSHSRYEQYF
.	TRBV10-1	TRBD2	TRBJ2-1	TGCGCCAGCAACTTAGAGCGGGAGAGACGGAATGAGCAGTTCTTC	CASNLERERRNEQFF
.	TRBV7-3	.	TRBJ1-3	TGTGCCAGCAGCTTAACGGGGGGCTCTGGAAACACCATATATTTT	CASSLTGGSGNTIYF
.	TRBV12-3/TRBV12-4	.	TRBJ2-7	TGTGCCAGCAGTACCGGTCGTGCCTACGAGCAGTACTTC	CASSTGRAYEQYF
.	TRBV27	.	TRBJ2-7	TGTGCCAGCAGTTTAGTACTAGATTACTACGAGCAGTACTTC	CASSLVLDYYEQYF
.	TRBV28	TRBD1	TRBJ1-1	TGTGCCAGCACCCGGACAGGGGGCACTGAAGCTTTCTTT	CASTRTGGTEAFF
.	TRBV3-1/TRBV3-2	TRBD2	TRBJ2-1	TGTGCCAGCAGCCAAGCGCAGGGCATGCGGGGGTTGAATGAGCAGTTCTTC	CASSQAQGMRGLNEQFF
.	TRBV14	.	TRBJ2-2	TGTGCCAGCAGCCAACGGCCCTTCGCGAACACCGGGGAGCTGTTTTTT	CASSQRPFANTGELFF
.	TRBV3-1/TRBV3-2	TRBD1	TRBJ1-1	TGTGCCAGCAGCCAAGAATCGGCCGGGACAGGGGGCATCGCTACTGAAGCTTTCTTT	CASSQESAGTGGIATEAFF
.	TRBV11-2	.	TRBJ2-3	TGTGCCAGCAGCCCCCCAGGGGCTAGAAGCTCAGATACGCAGTATTTT	CASSPPGARSSDTQYF
.	TRBV27	TRBD2	TRBJ2-3	TGTGCCAGCGGGTTAGCGGGGATCACAGATACGCAGTATTTT	CASGLAGITDTQYF
.	TRBV6-5	.	TRBJ1-5	TGTGCCAGCAGTTCCGACGGAAATCAGCCCCAGCATTTT	CASSSDGNQPQHF
many	TRBV6-4	TRBD2	TRBJ2-5	TGTGCCAGCAGTGCAGCGGGAGATTCAGAGACCCAGTACTTC	CASSAAGDSETQYF
.	TRBV5-1	.	TRBJ1-1	TGCGCCAGCAGCTTGCCGGGAGCTGGCACTGAAGCTTTCTTT	CASSLPGAGTEAFF
.	TRBV7-8	.	TRBJ1-2	TGTGCCAGCAGCTCGGGGGGCACCTATGGCTACACCTTC	CASSSGGTYGYTF
medium-sized	TRBV23-1	.	TRBJ1-2	TGCGCCAGCAGTCTCCCCGGGGGGGAGGAAGGCTACACCTTC	CASSLPGGEEGYTF
.	TRBV2	TRBD1	TRBJ1-5	TGTGCCAGCAGACAGGGGTGGGGGCTCAATCAGCCCCAGCATTTT	CASRQGWGLNQPQHF
.	TRBV5-1	TRBD2	TRBJ2-3	TGCGCCAGCAGCCCCGGGGCTCTAGCGGGGGCGACAGATACGCAGTATTTT	CASSPGALAGATDTQYF